This T cell receptor beta chain was found in a study of PD-1 blockade in mismatch repair-deficient tumors. Study-level information: Patients had about 13 mismatch repair-deficient cancer types and were previously treated and progressing.

All patients were mismatch repair deficient, assessed by either PCR or immunohistochemistry. Sequencing was performed with immunoSEQ multiplex PCR; in TCRdb, only in-frame clones are kept and a portion is missing. This table has 120,000 or so clones, around 83% appearing once. Germline CDR1 reads SGHAT; CDR2 reads FQNNGV. The CDR3 consists of 14 residues. Trimming shortened V by 5 bases and J by 9 bases, and 17 bases separated the two germline ends. This sample comprised peripheral blood, obtained 44 weeks after starting pembrolizumab. The chain links TRBV11-2 to TRBJ1-3; possibly TRBD1 for D (6 bases). This clonotype originated in an adult with mismatch repair-deficient cancer. The CDR3 loop is CASSPGQHRGTIYF. DNA for the CDR3: TGTGCCAGCAGCCCCGGACAGCATCGGGGCACCATATATTTT.